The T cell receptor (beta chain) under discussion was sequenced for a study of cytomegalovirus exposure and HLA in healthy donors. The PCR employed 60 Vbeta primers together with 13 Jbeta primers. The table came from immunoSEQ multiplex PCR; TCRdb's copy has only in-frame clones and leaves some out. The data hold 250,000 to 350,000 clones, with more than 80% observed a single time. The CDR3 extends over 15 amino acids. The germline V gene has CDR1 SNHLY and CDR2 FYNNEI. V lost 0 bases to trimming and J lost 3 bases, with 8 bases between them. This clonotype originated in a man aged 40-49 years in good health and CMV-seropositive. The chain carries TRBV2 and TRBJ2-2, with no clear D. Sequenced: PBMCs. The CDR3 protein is CASSEARQDTGELFF. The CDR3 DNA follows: TGTGCCAGCAGTGAAGCTCGGCAGGACACCGGGGAGCTGTTTTTT.